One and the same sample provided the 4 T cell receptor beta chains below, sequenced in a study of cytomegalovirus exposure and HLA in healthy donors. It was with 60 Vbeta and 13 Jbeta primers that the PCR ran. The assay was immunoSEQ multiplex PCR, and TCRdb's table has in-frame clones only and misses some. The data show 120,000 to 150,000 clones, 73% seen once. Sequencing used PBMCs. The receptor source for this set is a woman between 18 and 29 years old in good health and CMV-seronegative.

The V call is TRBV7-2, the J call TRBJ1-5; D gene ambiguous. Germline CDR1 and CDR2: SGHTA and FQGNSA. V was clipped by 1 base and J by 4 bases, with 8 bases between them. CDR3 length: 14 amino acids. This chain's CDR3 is CASSLGAGNQPQHF. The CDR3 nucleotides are TGTGCCAGCAGCTTAGGTGCGGGGAATCAGCCCCAGCATTTT.

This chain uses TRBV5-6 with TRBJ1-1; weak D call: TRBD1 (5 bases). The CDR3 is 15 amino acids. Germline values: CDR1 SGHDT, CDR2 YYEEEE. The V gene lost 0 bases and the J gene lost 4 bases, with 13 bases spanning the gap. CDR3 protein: CASSLEGRVSTEAFF. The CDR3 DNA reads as TGTGCCAGCAGCTTGGAGGGCAGGGTGAGCACTGAAGCTTTCTTT.

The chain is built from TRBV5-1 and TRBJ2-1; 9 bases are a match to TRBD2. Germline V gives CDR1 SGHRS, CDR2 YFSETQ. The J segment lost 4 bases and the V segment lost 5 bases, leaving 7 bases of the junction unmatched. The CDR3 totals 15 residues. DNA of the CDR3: TGCGCCAGCAGATCGGATAGCGGGAGTTACAATGAGCAGTTCTTC. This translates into CASRSDSGSYNEQFF.

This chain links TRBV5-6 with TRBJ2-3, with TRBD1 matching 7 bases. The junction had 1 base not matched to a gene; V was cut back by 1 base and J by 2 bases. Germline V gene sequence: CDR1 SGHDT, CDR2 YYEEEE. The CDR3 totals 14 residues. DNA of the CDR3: TGTGCCAGCAGCTTGACAGGGGCCACAGATACGCAGTATTTT. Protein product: CASSLTGATDTQYF.